This T cell receptor (beta chain) was documented in a study of blood T cell repertoires in COVID-19. From germline, CDR1 is KGHSH and CDR2 LQKENI. The V gene lost 0 bases and the J gene lost 4 bases, with 7 bases spanning the gap. CDR3 length: 13 residues. Profiling relied on immunoSEQ multiplex PCR, and the TCRdb table lists in-frame clones only, not all of them. The table has around 90,000 clones, approximately 80% seen once. The gene calls are TRBV18 and TRBJ2-7; D is ambiguous. Sequenced input: peripheral blood. The receptor comes from a human donor in a cohort sampled during active COVID-19. The CDR3 nucleotides are TGTGCCAGCTCACCACCCCTCCTGTACGAGCAGTACTTC. Translated, it gives CASSPPLLYEQYF.